This T cell receptor (beta chain) came from a study of CD8 T cells in Susac syndrome. Blood CD8+ and CD4+ T cells underwent high-throughput TCR beta sequencing. The authors negatively isolated CD8+ and CD4+ T cells and FACS-enriched TEMRA cells. Random hexamers primed reverse transcription of about 0.5 to 1 ug RNA. TCRdb re-called the immunoSEQ multiplex PCR reads through MiXCR, storing one row per CDR3 protein. Here the sample spans about 300,000 distinct CDR3 sequences, 75% to 85% being singletons. The germline gives CDR1 GTSNPN, CDR2 SVGIG (reference sequence). The CDR3 is made up of 11 amino acids. Trimming took off 4 bases at V and 5 bases at J, with 5 bases between the two ends.

The chain couples TRBV30 to TRBJ2-2; no firm D call. This clonotype was sampled from a human donor with multiple sclerosis. Sequencing used CD8+ T cells from PBMCs. The CDR3: CAWMETGELFF. DNA for the CDR3: TGTGCCTGGATGGAGACCGGGGAGCTGTTTTTT.